Below, 27 T cell receptor delta chains from the same sample are listed, as sequenced in a study of gamma-delta chains in newborns, infants, children. TCRdb fed the reads to CATT. The sample lists some 6,900 delta-chain clones; more than 2% were seen once. Specimen: blood. The origin of the receptors is a child who was a newborn, infant or young child, either healthy, febrile or measles-vaccinated (not recorded which).

This clone appeared a few times. One end of the junction fails to match germline, which may point to a read error. The chain employs TRDV2 and TRDJ1; D may be TRDD3 (6 bases). The CDR3 consists of 15 residues. Germline assignment: CDR1 GEAIGNYY and CDR2 EKD. The CDR3 coding sequence is TGTGCCTGTGACACCGTGGGGGCTGGAGCCGATAACCTCATCTTT. Its protein product is CACDTVGAGADNLIF.

By sample fraction, this clone is medium-sized. Other DNA sequences in the sample encode the same CDR3. The chain has TRDV2 and TRDJ3; TRDD3 matches 7 bases. CDR3 length: 23 residues. Trimming at V came to 0 bases and at J to 0 bases, leaving 19 bases not matched to a gene. CDR1 is GEAIGNYY and CDR2 is EKD in the germline V gene. In DNA, the CDR3 is TGTGCCTGTGACACCGTGGGAGTTAGACCGGGGGATTCGAGCTCCTGGGACACCCGACAGATGTTTTTC. This sequence encodes CACDTVGVRPGDSSSWDTRQMFF.

This clone was counted a few times. The protein recorded in TCRdb matches a much larger clone and deviates from this DNA's translation at residue 4, suggesting a read error; the protein here is obtained by translating the DNA. J is TRDJ2 and V is TRDV2, with 9 bases matching TRDD3. After removal of 5 bases from V and 4 bases from J, the junction contained 13 bases not matched to a gene. This CDR3 has 17 residues. CDR1 is GEAIGNYY, CDR2 EKD, per germline. CDR3 nucleotide sequence: TGTGCCTGTGCCCCTGTACTGGGGGAAGGAAAGACAGCACAACTCTTCTTT. Its protein product is CACAPVLGEGKTAQLFF.

On this clone: The sample holds other DNA sequences that translate to the same CDR3. The chain links TRDV1 to TRDJ1; weak D call: TRDD2 (9 bases). Trimming cost V 0 bases and J 0 bases, with 20 bases left between them. Germline lookup yields CDR1 TSWWSYY and CDR2 QGS. The CDR3 consists of 19 residues. CDR3 loop: CALGELLPTGGPHTDKLIF. The CDR3 DNA reads TGTGCTCTTGGGGAACTCCTTCCTACTGGGGGCCCACACACCGATAAACTCATCTTT.

Of note for this clone: Its ends do not fully match the called genes, so a read error is possible. The sample holds other DNA sequences that translate to the same CDR3. This sequence joins TRDV3 and TRDJ3, with a possible D match to TRDD3 (5 bases). The CDR3 sequence is 25 residues long. Germline assignment: CDR1 TVYSNPD and CDR2 GDNSRS (reference sequence). The CDR3 here is CAFCGLCPATWGDKGSSWATRQMFF. In DNA form, the CDR3 reads TGTGCCTTTTGTGGATTATGTCCTGCCACTTGGGGTGATAAAGGTAGCTCCTGGGCCACCCGCCAGATGTTTTTC.

Turning to this clone: One base separates it from a far larger clone, so it is likely a read error. CDR3 region: CACDTVLGDVPSSWDTRQMFF. In DNA, the CDR3 is TGTGCCTGTGACACCGTACTGGGGGATGTTCCTAGCTCCTGGGACACCCGACAGATGTTTTTC. The rearrangement links TRDV2 to TRDJ3; 10 bases map to TRDD3. V was clipped by 0 bases and J by 0 bases; unmatched bases: 10. The CDR3 is 21 amino acids. Germline CDR1 and CDR2: GEAIGNYY and EKD.

This clone was counted a few times. The protein recorded in TCRdb matches a much larger clone and deviates from this DNA's translation at residue 11, suggesting a read error; the protein here is obtained by translating the DNA. This sequence joins TRDV2 and TRDJ1, with D maybe TRDD3 (6 bases). Germline CDR1 reads GEAIGNYY; CDR2 reads EKD. CDR3 length: 17 amino acids. Trimming took 0 bases from V and 1 from J, leaving 17 bases between them. The CDR3 is CACDTVWGSWCTDKLIF. CDR3 DNA: TGTGCCTGTGACACCGTCTGGGGATCATGGTGCACCGATAAACTCATCTTT.

On this clone itself: TCRdb shows a much larger clone's protein in place of this DNA's translation, and the two differ at residue 8, likely through a read error; the protein shown is translated from the DNA. The chain combines TRDV2 with TRDJ3, with D unresolved. The germline CDR1 and CDR2 sequences are GEAIGNYY and EKD. V was clipped by 0 bases and J by 0 bases, with 8 bases between them. The CDR3 spans 17 residues. The CDR3 region is CACDTEGYSWDTRQMFF. In DNA form, the CDR3 reads TGTGCCTGTGACACCGAGGGTTACTCCTGGGACACCCGACAGATGTTTTTC.

This clone is classed as medium-sized (0.01 to 0.1%). Distinct nucleotide sequences in the sample also encode this CDR3. This chain uses TRDV2 with TRDJ3; the match to TRDD3 covers 13 bases. This CDR3 spans 20 amino acids. Germline CDR1 is GEAIGNYY and CDR2 is EKD. Unmatched junction bases numbered 6, after V lost 2 bases and J lost 0 bases. The DNA for the CDR3 is TGTGCCTGTGACAAAATACTGGGGGATACGCGCTCCTGGGACACCCGACAGATGTTTTTC. Protein sequence: CACDKILGDTRSWDTRQMFF.

Details on this clone: The TCRdb record carries a much larger clone's protein, which differs from this DNA's translation at residue 16; a read error is the likely cause, and the protein listed here is the DNA translation. This chain connects TRDV2 to TRDJ1; TRDD3 matches at 12 bases. The V gene's germline CDR1 is GEAIGNYY and CDR2 EKD. The CDR3 consists of 19 residues. CDR3 residues: CACDTGGDTGGYKTDRLIF. The CDR3 DNA reads TGTGCCTGTGACACCGGCGGCGATACTGGGGGATACAAGACCGATAGACTCATCTTT.

This clone has just a few counts. A far bigger clonotype differs at one base, so this is likely a read error. Other DNA sequences in this sample translate to the same CDR3. This rearrangement joins TRDV2 to TRDJ3; TRDD3 is a possible D gene (5 bases). There are 20 residues in the CDR3. Trimming pared 1 base from V and 2 bases from J, leaving 20 bases between. Germline CDR1 and CDR2: GEAIGNYY and EKD. DNA of the CDR3: TGTGCCTGTGACACGATCCGGGGAATACGCCCCGCCTGGGACACCCGACAGATGTTTTTC. It is translated as CACDTIRGIRPAWDTRQMFF.

As regards this clone: This may be a read error, as it is one base from a much larger clone. Different DNA sequences within this sample yield the same CDR3. The chain carries TRDV2 and TRDJ3, with D possibly being TRDD3 (6 bases). This CDR3 spans 17 amino acids. CDR1 GEAIGNYY and CDR2 EKD come from the germline V gene. The CDR3 DNA is TGTGCCTGTGACACTGGGGGTAGCTCCTGGGACACCCGTCAGATGTTTTTC. As protein: CACDTGGSSWDTRQMFF.

As for this clone: The TCRdb protein, from a much larger clone, departs from this DNA's translation at residue 11, likely by read error; the protein shown derives from the DNA. The chain recombines TRDV1 with TRDJ1; 10 positions match TRDD3. Germline V gene lookup returns CDR1 TSWWSYY and CDR2 QGS. This CDR3 has 18 amino acids. The CDR3 protein is CALGEPVLGDARTDKLIF. The CDR3 bases are TGTGCTCTTGGGGAACCGGTACTGGGGGATGCGCGGACCGATAAACTCATCTTC.

This clone counts as medium-sized. This sample includes further DNA sequences coding for the same CDR3. V is TRDV2 and J is TRDJ1, with D tentatively TRDD3 (6 bases). This CDR3 contains 18 residues. Germline lookup yields CDR1 GEAIGNYY and CDR2 EKD. Trimming cost V 1 base and J 1 base, with 21 bases left between them. For the CDR3, the DNA is TGTGCCTGTGACACTTTGGGGGCTTCGAGGGTCGGCACCGATAAACTCATCTTT. This sequence encodes CACDTLGASRVGTDKLIF.

Details on this clone: TCRdb attributes to this sequence the protein of a much larger clone, which differs from the DNA translation at residue 11; a read error is likely, and the protein displayed is translated from the DNA. The rearrangement joins TRDV3 to TRDJ2; TRDD3 matches at 10 bases. The trim removed 4 bases at V and 0 bases at J, leaving 14 bases unmatched. Per the germline V gene, CDR1 is TVYSNPD and CDR2 is GDNSRS (reference sequence). This CDR3 is 18 amino acids long. The CDR3 is CASAYWGIHPSLTAQLFF. DNA for the CDR3: TGTGCCTCCGCGTACTGGGGGATCCACCCATCTTTGACAGCACAACTCTTCTTT. The whole variable domain, filled in from reference TRDV3 and TRDJ2, reads CDKVTQSSPDQTVASGSEVVLLCTYDTVYSNPDLFWYRIRPDYSFQFVFYGDNSRSEGADFTQGRFSVKHILTQKAFHLVISPVRTEDSATYYCASAYWGIHPSLTAQLFFGKGTQLIVEP.

This clone was seen more than once but under ten times. The translation of this DNA and the TCRdb protein of a much larger clone differ at residue 5, probably owing to a read error; the protein shown here is translated from the DNA. V and J are TRDV2 and TRDJ3; 8 nucleotides line up with TRDD3. The V segment lost 2 bases and the J segment 0 bases; nucleotides outside the gene matches: 5. The CDR3 runs to 18 residues. Germline V gene lookup returns CDR1 GEAIGNYY and CDR2 EKD. This CDR3 reads CACDRVLGGSWDTRQMFF. DNA of the CDR3: TGTGCCTGTGACAGAGTACTGGGGGGCTCCTGGGACACCCGACAGATGTTTTTC.

Judged by abundance, this clone is medium-sized. The sample has other DNA sequences that encode this CDR3 too. This sequence joins TRDV2 and TRDJ3; TRDD3 matches at 8 bases. V was pared by 1 base and J by 2 bases, with 6 bases of the junction left unmatched. The length of the CDR3 is 18 residues. Germline V gene sequence: CDR1 GEAIGNYY, CDR2 EKD. The CDR3 loop reads CACDTATGGPWDTRQMFF. In DNA, the CDR3 is TGTGCCTGTGACACGGCGACTGGGGGTCCCTGGGACACCCGACAGATGTTTTTC.

Concerning this clone itself: One base away lies a much larger clone, so this may be a sequencing read error. The sample has other DNA sequences that encode this CDR3 too. The chain recombines TRDV2 with TRDJ3; TRDD3 matches 8 bases. The V gene end was trimmed by 3 bases and the J gene end by 0 bases; junction bases not matched to a gene: 6. CDR3 length: 18 amino acids. Germline CDR1 and CDR2: GEAIGNYY and EKD. The CDR3 loop reads CACDVLGATSWDTRQMFF. The DNA of the CDR3 is TGTGCCTGTGACGTACTGGGGGCTACCTCCTGGGACACCCGACAGATGTTTTTC.

This clone was seen more than once but under ten times. The protein TCRdb lists belongs to a much larger clone and differs from this DNA's translation at residue 17, which points to a read error; the protein shown is made from the DNA. The chain employs TRDV2 and TRDJ3; 9 bases are a match to TRDD3. The CDR3 is made up of 19 amino acids. Germline V lookup: CDR1 GEAIGNYY, CDR2 EKD. The CDR3 is CACDTGRGYANWDTRQVFF. The CDR3 DNA reads as TGTGCCTGTGACACCGGTAGGGGATACGCTAACTGGGACACCCGACAGGTGTTTTTC.

For this clone: TCRdb's protein and the translated DNA diverge at residue 12; the protein reported here is the translation of the DNA. V gene TRDV3 combines with J gene TRDJ2; 9 nucleotides match TRDD3. V lost 4 bases, J lost 8 bases, and 23 bases stayed unmatched. Germline CDR1 TVYSNPD, CDR2 GDNSRS (reference sequence). This CDR3 is 18 amino acids long. This CDR3 is CASIFPGGYIRRTAQLFF. The DNA for the CDR3 is TGTGCCTCCATCTTCCCCGGGGGATACATCAGGAGAACGGCACAACTCTTCTTT.

A note on this clone: The protein recorded in TCRdb matches a much larger clone and deviates from this DNA's translation at residue 5, suggesting a read error; the protein here is obtained by translating the DNA. J is TRDJ2 and V is TRDV2; TRDD3 matches at 10 bases. Per germline, CDR1 GEAIGNYY and CDR2 EKD. The CDR3 loop spans 15 amino acids. J gave up 4 bases and V 3 bases, and 4 bases lay outside the gene matches. As DNA, the CDR3 is TGTGCCTGTGACGCCGTGGGGGATACGACAGCACAACTCTTCTTT. Its protein product is CACDAVGDTTAQLFF.

For this clone: A read error may explain this, as a much larger clone is one base away. This chain uses TRDV2 with TRDJ3; possible D gene TRDD3, 5 bases. There are 22 residues in the CDR3. V shed 0 bases and J shed 2 bases, with 25 bases lying between them. CDR1 and CDR2 (germline): GEAIGNYY, EKD. The CDR3: CACDTNRGWVIPETWDTRQMFF. The DNA for the CDR3 is TGTGCCTGTGACACCAACCGTGGCTGGGTGATACCGGAAACCTGGGACACCCGACAGATGTTTTTC.

This clone qualifies as large (0.1 to 1%). Other nucleotide sequences from this sample produce the same CDR3. This chain links TRDV2 with TRDJ1, with 8 bases identical to TRDD3. This CDR3 is built from 15 residues. Germline CDR1 reads GEAIGNYY; CDR2 reads EKD. The junction had 6 bases not matched to a gene; V was cut back by 4 bases and J by 0 bases. CDR3 region: CACDLLGVYTDKLIF. The CDR3 coding sequence is TGTGCCTGTGATCTACTGGGGGTATACACCGATAAACTCATCTTT.

Only a few counts were recorded for this clone. TCRdb has a much larger clone's protein, which differs at residue 16 from the translation of this DNA, likely because of a read error; what is shown is the protein translated from the DNA. The chain uses TRDV2 and TRDJ3; perhaps TRDD3 as D (5 bases). Per the germline V gene, CDR1 is GEAIGNYY and CDR2 is EKD. The CDR3 covers 18 residues. The CDR3 region is CACDTGGLFSWDTRQVFF. The CDR3 bases are TGTGCCTGTGACACCGGGGGTTTATTCTCCTGGGACACCCGACAGGTGTTTTTC.

This clone has more than one count but fewer than ten. A read error may explain this, as a much larger clone is one base away. Other DNA sequences from this sample encode an identical CDR3 as well. This chain joins TRDV2 and TRDJ3; no firm D call. The CDR3 consists of 17 residues. Germline CDR1 is GEAIGNYY and CDR2 is EKD. The CDR3 region is CACDTVWSSWDTRQMFF. For the CDR3, the DNA is TGCGCCTGTGACACCGTCTGGAGCTCCTGGGACACCCGACAGATGTTTTTC.

This clone was seen more than once but under ten times. This may arise from a read error, as a much more abundant clone is one base away. Other nucleotide sequences in the sample specify the same CDR3. V gene TRDV2 combines with J gene TRDJ3, with D maybe TRDD3 (6 bases). This CDR3 has 17 residues. Germline assignment: CDR1 GEAIGNYY and CDR2 EKD. In nucleotides, the CDR3 is TGCGCCTGTGACCCTACTGGGCCCTCCTGGGACACCCGACAGATGTTTTTC. Translating it yields CACDPTGPSWDTRQMFF.

This clone came up a few times. TCRdb's entry gives the protein of a much larger clone, which mismatches this DNA's translation at residue 12, likely from a read error; the protein reported here is translated from the DNA. The chain links TRDV2 to TRDJ3; TRDD3 is a possible D gene (6 bases). The CDR3 totals 18 residues. Germline V gives CDR1 GEAIGNYY, CDR2 EKD. This CDR3 is CACDTGGHRTWGTRQMFF. The CDR3 DNA sequence: TGTGCCTGTGACACCGGAGGTCACCGAACCTGGGGCACCCGACAGATGTTTTTC.